This T cell receptor beta chain was obtained from a study of blood T cell repertoires in COVID-19 (dated by TCRdb to 2020 to 2022). About the study as a whole: Samples covering the acute and convalescent phases of COVID-19 were provided by collaborators in the United States, Italy and Spain. The material from the prospective study consisted of cDNA or gDNA derived from T cells, B-cell-depleted T cells, or PBMCs. The samples were drawn from the first 160 participants of the ongoing ImmuneRACE study and from 950 to 1,500 subjects provided by 6 global collaborators. The dataset comprised deeply sampled blood TCRbeta repertoires from subjects exposed to, actively infected with, or recovered from COVID-19. Sample metadata almost always included a de-identified subject ID, COVID-19 status, age in years and sex. Where available, HLA class I and class II types were obtained from metadata supplied by the sample provider rather than from assay-based typing. The repertoires were released in a freely available public database intended as a resource for research on the immune response to SARS-CoV-2. Broad study findings and their caveats: The amount of clinical and demographic metadata varied by source and participant and was provided uncurated.

The collaborating institutions used their own protocols to collect whole blood in K2EDTA tubes. For TCRbeta analysis, collaborator samples were shipped as frozen whole blood, as isolated PBMCs, or as DNA extracted from either sample type. TCRbeta CDR3 regions were amplified from genomic DNA by means of the immunoSEQ Assay, a bias-controlled multiplex PCR. As for the original processing: The number of nucleated cells in each sample was estimated by amplification of reference gene primers within the assay. Sequence reads were collapsed and filtered to measure the absolute abundance of every unique TCRbeta CDR3 rearrangement. For each sample, productive Simpson clonality was calculated as the square root of Simpson's diversity index across productive rearrangements. TCRdb limited this immuneACCESS table to in-frame rearrangements with V and J called. A share of clones is missing; checked studies link under half to unresolved V genes, and the rest is unexplained. V and J calls and clone size are given by that table; D and trimming were obtained from the DNA. The sample table lists some 170,000 clones, about 80% of them with a count of one. The ten biggest clones cover roughly 28% of the sample.

About this clone itself: The antigen it binds to is not known. The sample holds no much larger clone one base away, and base qualities are not on file.

Based on the germline V gene, the CDR1 and CDR2 sequences are KGHSH and LQKENI. The CDR3, from cysteine to phenylalanine, totals 17 residues. Only the CDR3 part of the read is kept: 51 bases, read in frame from the first base. Here V drops 3 bases and J drops 6 bases, and the junction holds 9 bases not matched to any gene. The sequence was collected from a woman in her sixties or seventies with acute or convalescent COVID-19. The chain employs TRBV18 and TRBJ2-2; TRBD2 fits 11 bases in the junction. Sequences were obtained from peripheral blood. The CDR3 reads CASSPALAGVLAGELFF. DNA sequence: TGTGCCAGCTCACCGGCACTAGCGGGAGTGCTGGCCGGGGAGCTGTTTTTT.